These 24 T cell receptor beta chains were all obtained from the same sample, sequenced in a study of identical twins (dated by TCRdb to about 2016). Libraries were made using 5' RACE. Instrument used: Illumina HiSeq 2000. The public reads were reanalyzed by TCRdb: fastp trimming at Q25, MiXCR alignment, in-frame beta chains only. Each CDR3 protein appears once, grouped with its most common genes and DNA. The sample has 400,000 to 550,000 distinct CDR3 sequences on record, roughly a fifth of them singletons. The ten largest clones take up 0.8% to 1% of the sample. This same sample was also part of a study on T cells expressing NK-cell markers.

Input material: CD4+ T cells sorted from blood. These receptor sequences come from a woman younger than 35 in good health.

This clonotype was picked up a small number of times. CDR3 sequence (DNA): TGTGCCAGCGTCGGGAGGGTGGGGACTGAAGCTTTCTTT. This sequence encodes CASVGRVGTEAFF. The chain joins TRBV6-1 to TRBJ1-1, with no clear D. The ends were cut back, 8 bases at V and 5 bases at J, with 15 bases in the middle. Germline CDR1 reads MNHNS; CDR2 reads SASEGT. The CDR3 totals 13 residues.

The DNA of the CDR3 is TGTGCCAGCAGCAAAGGGATAGGTTTCCAAGAGACCCAGTACTTC. Translation: CASSKGIGFQETQYF. This chain joins TRBV9 and TRBJ2-5, with D unclear. V was clipped by 4 bases and J by 1 base, with 14 bases between them. The CDR3 runs to 15 residues. In germline, CDR1 is SGDLS, CDR2 YYNGEE.

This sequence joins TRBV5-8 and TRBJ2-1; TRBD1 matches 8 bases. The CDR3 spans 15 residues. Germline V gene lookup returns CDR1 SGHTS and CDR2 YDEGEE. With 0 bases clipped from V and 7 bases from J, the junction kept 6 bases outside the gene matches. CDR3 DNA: TGTGCCAGCAGCTTGGGGGACAGGCACCGTAATGAGCAGTTCTTC. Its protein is CASSLGDRHRNEQFF. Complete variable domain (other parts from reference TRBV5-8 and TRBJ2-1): EAGVTQSPTHLIKTRGQQATLRCSPISGHTSVYWYQQALGLGLQFLLWYDEGEERNRGNFPPRFSGRQFPNYSSELNVNALELEDSALYLCASSLGDRHRNEQFFGPGTRLTVL.

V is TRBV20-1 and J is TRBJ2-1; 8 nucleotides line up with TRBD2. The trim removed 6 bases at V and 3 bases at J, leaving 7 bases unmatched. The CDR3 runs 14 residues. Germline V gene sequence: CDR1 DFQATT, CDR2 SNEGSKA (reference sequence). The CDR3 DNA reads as TGCAGTGCCAACGCGGGGGGTGTCTACAATGAGCAGTTCTTC. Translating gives CSANAGGVYNEQFF.

The CDR3 protein is CASSFQFGYEQYF. The CDR3 coding sequence is TGTGCCAGCAGTTTTCAATTCGGTTACGAGCAGTACTTC. The chain recombines TRBV12-3 or TRBV12-4 with TRBJ2-7; unclear D gene. The length of the CDR3 is 13 residues. Trimming removed 3 bases from V and 4 bases from J, with 10 bases in between.

CDR3 bases: TGTGCCATCAAGGGCGAGAACTATGGCTACACCTTC. It is translated as CAIKGENYGYTF. This sequence joins TRBV10-3 and TRBJ1-2, with D uncertain. The V gene's germline CDR1 is ENHRY and CDR2 SYGVKD. The CDR3 extends over 12 amino acids. The V and J ends lost 7 bases and 2 bases respectively, with 8 bases between them.

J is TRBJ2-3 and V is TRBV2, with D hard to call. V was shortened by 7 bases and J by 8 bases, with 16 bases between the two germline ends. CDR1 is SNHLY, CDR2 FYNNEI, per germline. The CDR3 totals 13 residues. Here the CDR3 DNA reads TGTGCCAGCATACAAACTCCAGTTACTACGCAGTATTTT. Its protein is CASIQTPVTTQYF.

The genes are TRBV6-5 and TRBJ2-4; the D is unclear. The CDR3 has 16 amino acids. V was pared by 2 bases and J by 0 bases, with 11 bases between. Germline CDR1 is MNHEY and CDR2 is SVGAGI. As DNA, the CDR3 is TGTGCCAGCAGTTACGGGTGGGCGCTAGCCAAAAACATTCAGTACTTC. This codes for CASSYGWALAKNIQYF.

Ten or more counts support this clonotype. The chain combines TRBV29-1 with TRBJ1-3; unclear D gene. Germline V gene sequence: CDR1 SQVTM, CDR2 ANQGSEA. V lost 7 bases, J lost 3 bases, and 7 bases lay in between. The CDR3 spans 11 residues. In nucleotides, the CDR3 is TGCAGCGCCAAGGTTGGAAACACCATATATTTT. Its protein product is CSAKVGNTIYF.

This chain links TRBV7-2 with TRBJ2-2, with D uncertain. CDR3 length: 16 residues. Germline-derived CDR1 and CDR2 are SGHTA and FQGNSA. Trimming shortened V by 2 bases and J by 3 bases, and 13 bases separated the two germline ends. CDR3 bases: TGTGCCAGCAGCTTAACCGGAACGTTTGACACCGGGGAGCTGTTTTTT. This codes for CASSLTGTFDTGELFF.

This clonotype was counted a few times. CDR3 nucleotides: TGTGCCATCAGTGAGACAGGGGGACATGAGCAGTTCTTC. This codes for CAISETGGHEQFF. The chain is built from TRBV10-3 and TRBJ2-1, with TRBD1 identical over 8 bases. V gave up 2 bases and J gave up 8 bases; unmatched junction bases: 2. CDR1 and CDR2 from the germline V gene are ENHRY and SYGVKD. This CDR3 spans 13 amino acids.

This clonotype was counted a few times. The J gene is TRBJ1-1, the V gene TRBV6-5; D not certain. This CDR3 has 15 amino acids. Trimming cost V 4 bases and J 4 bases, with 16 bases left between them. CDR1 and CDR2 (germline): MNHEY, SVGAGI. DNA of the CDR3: TGTGCCAGCAGTTCCGCCTCGGCCGGGTCCACTGAAGCTTTCTTT. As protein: CASSSASAGSTEAFF.

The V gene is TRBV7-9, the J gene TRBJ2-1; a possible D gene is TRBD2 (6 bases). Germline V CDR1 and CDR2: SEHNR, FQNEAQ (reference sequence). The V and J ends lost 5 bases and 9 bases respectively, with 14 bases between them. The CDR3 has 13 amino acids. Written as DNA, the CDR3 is TGTGCCAGCAGCCCTGGGGGGAGTCTTGAGCAGTTCTTC. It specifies CASSPGGSLEQFF.

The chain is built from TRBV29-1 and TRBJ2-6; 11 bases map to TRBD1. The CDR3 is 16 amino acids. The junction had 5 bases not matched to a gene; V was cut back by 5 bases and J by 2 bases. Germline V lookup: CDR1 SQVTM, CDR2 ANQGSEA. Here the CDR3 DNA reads TGCAGCGTTCGGGGGACAGGGGGTCCTGGGGCCAACGTCCTGACTTTC. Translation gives CSVRGTGGPGANVLTF.

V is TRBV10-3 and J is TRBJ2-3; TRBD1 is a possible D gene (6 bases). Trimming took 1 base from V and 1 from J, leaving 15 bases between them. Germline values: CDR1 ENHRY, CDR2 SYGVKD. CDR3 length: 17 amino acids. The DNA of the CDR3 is TGTGCCATCAGTGAGTTATTAGGGACAACCCGCACAGATACGCAGTATTTT. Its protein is CAISELLGTTRTDTQYF.

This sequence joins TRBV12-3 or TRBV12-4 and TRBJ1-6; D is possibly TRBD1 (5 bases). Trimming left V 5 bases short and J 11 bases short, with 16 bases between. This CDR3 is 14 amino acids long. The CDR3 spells CASSLRDLGAPLHF. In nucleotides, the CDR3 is TGTGCCAGCAGTCTCCGGGACTTGGGTGCACCCCTCCACTTT.

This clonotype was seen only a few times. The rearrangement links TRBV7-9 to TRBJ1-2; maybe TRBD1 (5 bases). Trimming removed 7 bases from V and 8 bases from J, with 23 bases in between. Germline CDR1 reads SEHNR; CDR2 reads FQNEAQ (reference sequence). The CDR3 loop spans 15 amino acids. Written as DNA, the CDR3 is TGTGCCAGCATACCAGTAGGGCAGGGCGGCGGAGGCTACACCTTC. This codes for CASIPVGQGGGGYTF.

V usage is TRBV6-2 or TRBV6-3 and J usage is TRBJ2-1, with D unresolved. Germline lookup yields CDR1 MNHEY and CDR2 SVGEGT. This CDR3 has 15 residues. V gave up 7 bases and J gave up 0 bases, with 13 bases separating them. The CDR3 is CASNPRPSSYNEQFF. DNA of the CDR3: TGTGCCAGCAACCCTAGACCAAGCTCCTACAATGAGCAGTTCTTC.

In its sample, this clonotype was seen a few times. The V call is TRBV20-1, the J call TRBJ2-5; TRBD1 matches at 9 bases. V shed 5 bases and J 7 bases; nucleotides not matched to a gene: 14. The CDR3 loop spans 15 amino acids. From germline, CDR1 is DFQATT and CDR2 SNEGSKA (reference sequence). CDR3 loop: CSAVTGTGILATQYF. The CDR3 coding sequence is TGCAGTGCTGTTACCGGGACAGGGATCTTAGCGACCCAGTACTTC.

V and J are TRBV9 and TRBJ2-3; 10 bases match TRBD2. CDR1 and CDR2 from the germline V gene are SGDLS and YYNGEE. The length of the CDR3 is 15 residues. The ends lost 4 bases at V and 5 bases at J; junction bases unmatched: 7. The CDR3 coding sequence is TGTGCCAGCAGCACCCGAGCTAGCGGGAGAGATACGCAGTATTTT. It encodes CASSTRASGRDTQYF.

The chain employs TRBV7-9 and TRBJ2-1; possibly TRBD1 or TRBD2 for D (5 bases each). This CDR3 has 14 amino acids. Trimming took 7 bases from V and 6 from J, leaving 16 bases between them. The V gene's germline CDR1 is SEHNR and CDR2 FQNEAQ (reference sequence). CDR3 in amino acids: CASTSGSGVNEQFF. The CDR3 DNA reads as TGTGCCAGCACCTCAGGGAGCGGAGTCAATGAGCAGTTCTTC. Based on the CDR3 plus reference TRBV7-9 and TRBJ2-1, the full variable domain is DTGVSQNPRHKITKRGQNVTFRCDPISEHNRLYWYRQTLGQGPEFLTYFQNEAQLEKSRLLSDRFSAERPKGSFSTLEIQRTEQGDSAMYLCASTSGSGVNEQFFGPGTRLTVL.

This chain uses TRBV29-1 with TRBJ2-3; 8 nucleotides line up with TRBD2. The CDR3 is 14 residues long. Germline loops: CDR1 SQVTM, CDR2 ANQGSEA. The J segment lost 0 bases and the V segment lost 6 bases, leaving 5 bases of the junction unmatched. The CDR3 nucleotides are TGCAGCGTCCGAACTAGCGGAAGCACAGATACGCAGTATTTT. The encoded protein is CSVRTSGSTDTQYF.

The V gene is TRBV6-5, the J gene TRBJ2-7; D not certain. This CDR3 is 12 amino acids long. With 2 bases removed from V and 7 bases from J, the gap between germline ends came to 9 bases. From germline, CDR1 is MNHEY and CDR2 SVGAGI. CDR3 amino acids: CASSYPTGEQYF. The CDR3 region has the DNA TGTGCCAGCAGTTACCCCACCGGGGAGCAGTACTTC.

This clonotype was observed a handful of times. CDR3 residues: CSARINRGHTEAFF. Here the CDR3 DNA reads TGCAGTGCTAGAATCAACAGGGGACACACTGAAGCTTTCTTT. This sequence joins TRBV20-1 and TRBJ1-1; 7 positions agree with TRBD1. CDR3 length: 14 residues. V shed 2 bases and J 3 bases; nucleotides not matched to a gene: 6. Per the germline V gene, CDR1 is DFQATT and CDR2 is SNEGSKA (reference sequence).